This T cell receptor beta chain was found in a study of cytomegalovirus exposure and HLA in healthy donors. In the PCR, 60 Vbeta and 13 Jbeta primers were used. Assay used: immunoSEQ multiplex PCR; TCRdb lists only in-frame clones, some missing. The sample consists of some 150,000 clones, 75% to 80% of them appearing once. The CDR3 runs to 13 residues. In germline, CDR1 is MRHNA, CDR2 SNTAGT. V lost 0 bases and J 4 bases, leaving 4 bases between the germline ends. The sequence derives from a male donor in good health and CMV-seronegative. J is TRBJ2-1 and V is TRBV6-4; D gene unclear. Material for sequencing was PBMCs. CDR3 DNA: TGTGCCAGCAGTGACTCACAGTACAATGAGCAGTTCTTC. Translated, it gives CASSDSQYNEQFF.